The 10 T cell receptor beta chains reported below all come from one sample, sequenced in a study of identical twins (TCRdb year 2016). The library was built by means of 5' RACE. This sample was sequenced with an Illumina HiSeq 2000. TCRdb's own reprocessing of the public reads used fastp at Q25 and MiXCR and kept productive beta chains. Identical CDR3 proteins give one entry, which carries the most common genes and DNA. Across this sample there are fewer than 550,000 distinct CDR3 sequences, with 13% to 15% seen only once. The ten largest clonotypes hold approximately 0.98% of the sample. The sample also formed part of further work on yellow fever vaccine responses in identical twins.

Sequencing was done on a sample of CD4+ T cells sorted from blood. These receptor sequences come from a young woman in good health.

This chain joins TRBV7-9 and TRBJ2-3, with 8 bases matching TRBD2. This CDR3 is built from 16 residues. J was trimmed by 6 bases and V by 1 base; bases with no gene match: 9. CDR1 is SEHNR, CDR2 FQNEAQ, per germline (reference sequence). The CDR3 sequence: CASSLVGSGRADTQYF. Written as DNA, the CDR3 is TGTGCCAGCAGCTTAGTTGGCAGCGGGAGAGCTGATACGCAGTATTTT.

The chain joins TRBV5-6 to TRBJ2-7, with 8 positions matching TRBD1. J gave up 7 bases and V 4 bases, and 10 bases lay outside the gene matches. The CDR3 runs to 14 residues. The germline V gene encodes CDR1 SGHDT and CDR2 YYEEEE. The CDR3 bases are TGTGCCAGCAGCAATCGACAGGGGAGTTGGGAGCAGTACTTC. Translated, it gives CASSNRQGSWEQYF.

This clonotype was seen only a few times. The V call is TRBV4-2, the J call TRBJ2-2, with D uncertain. This CDR3 has 15 amino acids. Trimming took 5 bases from V and 0 from J, leaving 10 bases between them. CDR1 is LGHNA, CDR2 YNFKEQ, per germline. The CDR3 DNA reads TGTGCCAGCAGCTTGGGCGAAGCGAACACCGGGGAGCTGTTTTTT. Amino acids: CASSLGEANTGELFF.

The V gene is TRBV6-5, the J gene TRBJ1-1; D ambiguous. V lost 6 bases and J 1 base, leaving 6 bases between the germline ends. The CDR3 is made up of 12 amino acids. Germline-derived CDR1 and CDR2 are MNHEY and SVGAGI. CDR3 DNA sequence: TGTGCCAGCAGAGGATCGAACACTGAAGCTTTCTTT. Translating gives CASRGSNTEAFF.

This clonotype was seen only a few times. This chain joins TRBV27 and TRBJ2-2, with 11 bases fitting TRBD2. Germline CDR1 is MNHEY and CDR2 is SMNVEV (reference sequence). Trimming cost V 10 bases and J 8 bases; bases outside gene matches: 24. The length of the CDR3 is 19 residues. CDR3 residues: CATNWTGLAVSGCSGELFF. CDR3 coding DNA: TGTGCCACCAATTGGACGGGACTAGCGGTTAGCGGGTGTTCAGGGGAGCTGTTTTTT.

J is TRBJ2-5 and V is TRBV10-2; D is possibly TRBD1 or TRBD2 (6 bases each). Germline V gives CDR1 WSHSY, CDR2 SAAADI. V was trimmed by 8 bases and J by 5 bases, leaving 18 bases between them. The CDR3 totals 14 residues. CDR3 protein: CASRRGARVETQYF. DNA for the CDR3: TGCGCCAGCCGTAGGGGGGCCCGGGTGGAGACCCAGTACTTC.

The sample holds a few counts of this clonotype. The chain uses TRBV4-2 and TRBJ2-7; D call uncertain. Germline V gene lookup returns CDR1 LGHNA and CDR2 YNFKEQ. Trimming stripped 5 bases from V and 1 base from J, with 9 bases between. The CDR3 consists of 13 residues. CDR3: CASSSSSSYEQYF. The CDR3 DNA reads as TGTGCCAGCAGCTCCTCTAGTTCCTACGAGCAGTACTTC.

This chain joins TRBV20-1 and TRBJ2-3; unclear D gene. CDR3 length: 17 amino acids. With 0 bases removed from V and 1 base from J, the gap between germline ends came to 17 bases. Germline V gene data show CDR1 as DFQATT and CDR2 as SNEGSKA (reference sequence). In DNA, the CDR3 is TGCAGTGCTAGAGATCAAAGGTCCGGGTTCGGCACAGATACGCAGTATTTT. Protein sequence: CSARDQRSGFGTDTQYF.

This clonotype appeared a few times. The gene calls are TRBV6-1 and TRBJ2-3; TRBD1 aligns across 9 bases. The J segment lost 5 bases and the V segment lost 2 bases, leaving 5 bases of the junction unmatched. Germline CDR1 and CDR2: MNHNS and SASEGT. CDR3 size: 15 residues. The CDR3 bases are TGTGCCAGCAGTGAACCGGGACAGGGACTAGATACGCAGTATTTT. This gives the protein CASSEPGQGLDTQYF.

This rearrangement joins TRBV14 to TRBJ2-1; D remains unclear. V was shortened by 0 bases and J by 7 bases, with 16 bases between the two germline ends. The length of the CDR3 is 16 residues. Per germline, CDR1 SGHDN and CDR2 FVKESK. The CDR3 protein is CASSQDTRAPRNEQFF. The DNA of the CDR3 is TGTGCCAGCAGCCAAGATACAAGGGCCCCTCGGAATGAGCAGTTCTTC.